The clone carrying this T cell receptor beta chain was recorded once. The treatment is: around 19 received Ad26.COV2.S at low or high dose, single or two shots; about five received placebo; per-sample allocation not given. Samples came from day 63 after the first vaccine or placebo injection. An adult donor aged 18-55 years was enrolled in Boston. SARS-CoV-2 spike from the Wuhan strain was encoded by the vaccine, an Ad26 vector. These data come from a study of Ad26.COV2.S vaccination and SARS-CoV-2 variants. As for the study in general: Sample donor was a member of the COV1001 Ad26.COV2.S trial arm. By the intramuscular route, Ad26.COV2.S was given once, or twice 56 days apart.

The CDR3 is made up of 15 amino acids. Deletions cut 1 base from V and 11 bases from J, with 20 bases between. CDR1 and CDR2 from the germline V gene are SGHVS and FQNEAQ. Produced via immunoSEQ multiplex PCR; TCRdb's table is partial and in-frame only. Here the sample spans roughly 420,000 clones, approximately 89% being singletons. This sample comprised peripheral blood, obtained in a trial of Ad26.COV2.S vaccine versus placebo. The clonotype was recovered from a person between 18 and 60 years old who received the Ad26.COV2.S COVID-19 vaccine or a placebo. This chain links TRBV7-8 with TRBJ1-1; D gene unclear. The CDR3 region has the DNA TGTGCCAGCAGCTTAGAGTTGGCTCCAGGATGGGGTGCTTTCTTT. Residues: CASSLELAPGWGAFF.